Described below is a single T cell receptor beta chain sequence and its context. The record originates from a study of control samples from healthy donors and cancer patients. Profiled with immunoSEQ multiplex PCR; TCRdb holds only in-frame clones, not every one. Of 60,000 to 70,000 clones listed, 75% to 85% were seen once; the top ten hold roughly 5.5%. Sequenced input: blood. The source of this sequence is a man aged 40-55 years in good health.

CDR3 bases: TGTGCCAGCAGCCCCGGACAGGGTAGCTCCTACGAGCAGTACTTC. Its translation: CASSPGQGSSYEQYF. The chain uses TRBV7-9 and TRBJ2-7, with 8 nucleotides matching TRBD1. CDR1 and CDR2 (germline): SEHNR, FQNEAQ (reference sequence). V lost 5 bases to trimming and J lost 0 bases; unmatched junction nucleotides: 6. The CDR3 contains 15 residues.